This entry lists 12 T cell receptor beta chains sequenced from one sample in a study of blood T cell repertoires in COVID-19. Generated by immunoSEQ multiplex PCR, the TCRdb table keeps only in-frame clones and is missing some. The sample yields fewer than 250,000 clones, around 87% seen once. Sequenced material: peripheral blood. The receptor set was obtained from a man in his sixties with acute or convalescent COVID-19.

The chain links TRBV5-6 to TRBJ2-5; 9 bases map to TRBD1. Per germline, CDR1 SGHDT and CDR2 YYEEEE. V lost 4 bases and J lost 3; bases outside the gene matches: 10. CDR3 length equals 16 residues. The CDR3 sequence is CASSGTGSPSKETQYF. The CDR3 DNA is TGTGCCAGCAGCGGGACAGGGAGCCCTTCCAAAGAGACCCAGTACTTC.

The chain is built from TRBV3-1 (or the pseudogene TRBV3-2) and TRBJ1-1; D remains ambiguous. Trimming pared 6 bases from V and 10 bases from J, leaving 18 bases between. In germline, CDR1 is LGHDT, CDR2 YNNKEL (reference sequence). This CDR3 spans 13 amino acids. The CDR3 reads CASSSQTVHGAFF. In DNA, the CDR3 is TGTGCCAGCAGTTCTCAAACAGTCCATGGAGCTTTCTTT.

The J gene is TRBJ2-5, the V gene TRBV5-5, with 7 nucleotides matching TRBD2. Germline V gene data show CDR1 as SGHKS and CDR2 as YYEKEE (reference sequence). The ends lost 4 bases at V and 2 bases at J; junction bases unmatched: 8. The CDR3 runs to 15 residues. CDR3 sequence: CASSPWGGRQETQYF. CDR3 nucleotide sequence: TGTGCCAGCAGCCCGTGGGGGGGTAGGCAAGAGACCCAGTACTTC. The variable domain in full, completed from reference TRBV5-5 and TRBJ2-5, reads DAGVTQSPTHLIKTRGQQVTLRCSPISGHKSVSWYQQVLGQGPQFIFQYYEKEERGRGNFPDRFSARQFPNYSSELNVNALLLGDSALYLCASSPWGGRQETQYFGPGTRLLVL.

The chain carries TRBV4-2 and TRBJ1-3, with unresolved D. The V gene lost 1 base and the J gene lost 0 bases, with 4 bases spanning the gap. CDR3 length equals 14 residues. The germline V gene encodes CDR1 LGHNA and CDR2 YNFKEQ. The CDR3 bases are TGTGCCAGCAGCCAAGTAGACTCTGGAAACACCATATATTTT. As protein: CASSQVDSGNTIYF.

The chain links TRBV10-1 to TRBJ2-4, with D perhaps matching TRBD1 (8 bases). This CDR3 has 19 residues. The germline V gene has CDR1 WNHNN and CDR2 SYGVQD (reference sequence). V shed 4 bases and J shed 8 bases, with 30 bases lying between them. CDR3 nucleotides: TGCGCCAGCAGTGGGTCAGTCAGGACAGGGAGGGGAGGTAGGGACATTCAGTACTTC. As protein: CASSGSVRTGRGGRDIQYF.

This clone was seen once. The V call is TRBV5-4, the J call TRBJ2-7; D might be TRBD1 (6 bases). CDR3 length equals 14 residues. V was shortened by 3 bases and J by 3 bases, with 13 bases between the two germline ends. The germline V gene encodes CDR1 SGHNT and CDR2 YYREEE (reference sequence). CDR3 region: CASSSPDSVYEQYF. CDR3 sequence (DNA): TGTGCCAGCAGCTCCCCGGACAGCGTCTACGAGCAGTACTTC.

The rearrangement joins TRBV29-1 to TRBJ1-1, with TRBD1 matching over 11 bases. CDR3 length: 15 residues. The V gene end was trimmed by 7 bases and the J gene end by 7 bases; junction bases not matched to a gene: 14. CDR1 and CDR2 (germline): SQVTM, ANQGSEA. The CDR3 DNA follows: TGCAGCGCCCCGGACAGGGGGCTCCCGAGGGGTGAAGCTTTCTTT. Protein product: CSAPDRGLPRGEAFF.

V and J are TRBV6-5 and TRBJ2-2, with D perhaps TRBD2 (5 bases). The CDR3 extends over 16 amino acids. Germline CDR1 is MNHEY and CDR2 is SVGAGI. The ends were cut back, 2 bases at V and 1 base at J, with 11 bases in the middle. The CDR3 here is CASSYRDLGNTGELFF. CDR3 nucleotide sequence: TGTGCCAGCAGTTACCGGGATTTGGGGAACACCGGGGAGCTGTTTTTT.

This chain uses TRBV7-9 with TRBJ1-2; weak D call: TRBD1 (5 bases). V gave up 5 bases and J gave up 3 bases, with 10 bases separating them. Germline V CDR1 and CDR2: SEHNR, FQNEAQ (reference sequence). The length of the CDR3 is 13 residues. The CDR3 reads CASSLQGDYGYTF. The CDR3 DNA reads as TGTGCCAGCAGCCTACAAGGGGACTATGGCTACACCTTC.

The chain uses TRBV9 and TRBJ1-5, with 7 positions matching TRBD1. This CDR3 spans 14 amino acids. From germline, CDR1 is SGDLS and CDR2 YYNGEE. Trimming at V came to 3 bases and at J to 9 bases, leaving 9 bases not matched to a gene. The CDR3 here is CASSGGTAPWPQHF. CDR3 in DNA: TGTGCCAGCAGCGGCGGGACAGCCCCTTGGCCCCAGCATTTT.

This clone was recorded once. This chain's CDR3 is CASSLAGSNQPQHF. CDR3 DNA: TGTGCCAGCAGTTTAGCAGGGTCCAATCAGCCCCAGCATTTT. The chain recombines TRBV28 with TRBJ1-5; tentatively, D is TRBD1 (5 bases). The CDR3 is 14 residues long. With 2 bases removed from V and 3 bases from J, the gap between germline ends came to 8 bases. The germline gives CDR1 MDHEN, CDR2 SYDVKM.

This clone was seen a few times. J is TRBJ2-2 and V is TRBV7-6; D might be TRBD1 (6 bases). The CDR3 runs to 16 residues. Germline V lookup: CDR1 SGHVS, CDR2 FNYEAQ. Deletions cut 1 base from V and 6 bases from J, with 15 bases between. CDR3 sequence (DNA): TGTGCCAGCAGCTTAGAGGGCAGGGGAAGTGCCGGGGAGCTGTTTTTT. This codes for CASSLEGRGSAGELFF.